This record concerns one T cell receptor beta chain sequence. This CDR3 is 15 amino acids long. The V gene lost 6 bases and the J gene lost 1 base, with 16 bases spanning the gap. Germline V CDR1 and CDR2: MNHEY, SVGEGT. This record belongs to a study of identical twins. From the 5' RACE reads, TCRdb called clonotypes with MiXCR, one entry per CDR3 protein. The sample carries a few hundred thousand distinct CDR3 sequences, roughly 26% recorded once. The same sample was also studied in work on T cells expressing NK-cell markers.

This clonotype was obtained from a young woman in good health. The sequencing sample was made of CD4+ T cells sorted from blood. V usage is TRBV6-2 or TRBV6-3 and J usage is TRBJ2-7; D is unresolved. The CDR3 spells CASSDLRKKSYEQYF. CDR3 nucleotides: TGTGCCAGCAGCGATCTAAGGAAAAAGTCCTACGAGCAGTACTTC.